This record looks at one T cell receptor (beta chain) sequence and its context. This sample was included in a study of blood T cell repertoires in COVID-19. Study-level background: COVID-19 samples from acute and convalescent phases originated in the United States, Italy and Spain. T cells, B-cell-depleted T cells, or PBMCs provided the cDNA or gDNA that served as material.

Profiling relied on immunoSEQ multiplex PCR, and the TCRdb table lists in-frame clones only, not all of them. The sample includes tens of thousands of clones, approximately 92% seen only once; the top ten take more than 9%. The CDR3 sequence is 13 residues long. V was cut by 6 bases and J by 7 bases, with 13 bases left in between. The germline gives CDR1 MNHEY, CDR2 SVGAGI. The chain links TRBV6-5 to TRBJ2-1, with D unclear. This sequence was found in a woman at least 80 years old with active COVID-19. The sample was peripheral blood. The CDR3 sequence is CASRSERRNEQFF. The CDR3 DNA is TGTGCCAGCAGATCTGAACGCCGGAATGAGCAGTTCTTC.